A single sample gave rise to the 9 T cell receptor beta chains below, sequenced in a study of identical twins' blood T cells. TCRdb re-called the 5' RACE reads with MiXCR, one entry per CDR3 protein. The sample records 300,000 to 450,000 distinct CDR3 sequences, 28% being singletons. The sequencing sample was made of PBMCs. All receptors come from a woman aged 18-49 years in good health.

This clonotype was detected only a few times. The chain uses TRBV19 and TRBJ1-2; D unresolved. The CDR3 covers 13 residues. Germline V gene sequence: CDR1 LNHDA, CDR2 SQIVND (reference sequence). Trimming removed 5 bases at V and 0 bases at J, with 7 bases between. The CDR3 loop is CASSWQANYGYTF. In DNA form, the CDR3 reads TGTGCCAGTAGTTGGCAGGCTAACTATGGCTACACCTTC.

This clonotype was recorded at least ten times. The chain combines TRBV29-1 with TRBJ1-4, with 7 bases fitting TRBD1. With V trimmed by 2 bases and J by 8 bases, 8 bases remained unmatched. This CDR3 is built from 14 residues. CDR1 and CDR2 (germline): SQVTM, ANQGSEA. The CDR3 reads CSVELDRVEEKLFF. Here the CDR3 DNA reads TGCAGCGTTGAACTTGACAGGGTTGAGGAAAAACTGTTTTTT.

The J gene is TRBJ2-1, the V gene TRBV24-1; the match to TRBD1 covers 8 bases. J gave up 7 bases and V 6 bases, and 7 bases lay outside the gene matches. Germline-derived CDR1 and CDR2 are KGHDR and SFDVKD. This CDR3 has 14 amino acids. This CDR3 is CATSRTGYGNEQFF. DNA for the CDR3: TGTGCCACCAGTAGGACAGGGTATGGGAATGAGCAGTTCTTC.

V and J are TRBV20-1 and TRBJ2-7, with D perhaps matching TRBD2 (6 bases). Germline V gene sequence: CDR1 DFQATT, CDR2 SNEGSKA (reference sequence). The CDR3 loop spans 14 amino acids. With 0 bases removed from V and 8 bases from J, the gap between germline ends came to 17 bases. The CDR3 DNA reads as TGCAGTGCTAGAGAGCGGGGACCTACTACGCAGCAGTACTTC. It yields the protein CSARERGPTTQQYF.

This clonotype appeared once. The chain links TRBV12-3 or TRBV12-4 to TRBJ1-1, with D uncertain. The CDR3 runs 12 residues. The germline V and J ends were trimmed by 5 bases and 5 bases, with 9 bases remaining between them. The CDR3 DNA follows: TGTGCCAGCAGTGTAGTCCGAACTGAAGCTTTCTTT. Amino acids: CASSVVRTEAFF.

This clonotype was recorded a few times. The genes are TRBV13 and TRBJ2-3; TRBD2 is a possible D gene (5 bases). V lost 8 bases, J lost 3 bases, and 12 bases lay in between. This CDR3 spans 13 amino acids. The germline gives CDR1 PRHDT, CDR2 FYEKMQ (reference sequence). The CDR3 region is CASALSGTDTQYF. For the CDR3, the DNA is TGTGCCAGCGCCCTGAGCGGTACAGATACGCAGTATTTT.

The chain is built from TRBV4-3 and TRBJ2-1, with D perhaps matching TRBD2 (6 bases). The ends were cut back, 2 bases at V and 9 bases at J, with 23 bases in the middle. The CDR3 runs 17 residues. The germline V gene has CDR1 LGHNA and CDR2 YSLEER. The CDR3 coding sequence is TGCGCCAGCAGCCAAAAGCTAGCGAAAGCATACGACGCTGAGCAGTTCTTC. This encodes CASSQKLAKAYDAEQFF.

This clonotype came up many times. J is TRBJ1-1 and V is TRBV12-3 or TRBV12-4; D unresolved. V lost 6 bases and J lost 2, with 10 bases in between. The length of the CDR3 is 13 residues. The CDR3 region is CASSPNSNTEAFF. The DNA for the CDR3 is TGTGCCAGCAGCCCTAACTCAAACACTGAAGCTTTCTTT.

V is TRBV19 and J is TRBJ1-1; D not resolved. Germline loops: CDR1 LNHDA, CDR2 SQIVND (reference sequence). This CDR3 has 13 residues. Trimming shortened V by 3 bases and J by 0 bases, and 5 bases separated the two germline ends. In nucleotides, the CDR3 is TGTGCCAGTAGTATGCTTATGAACACTGAAGCTTTCTTT. Its translation is CASSMLMNTEAFF.